The clone carrying this TCR beta chain was detected a few times. Its antigen remains unidentified. These data originate in a study of CD8+ T cells in alopecia areata. About the research overall: For 6 to 18 months, tofacitinib was taken, and 6 months off drug followed.

The CDR3 covers 17 residues. V lost 3 bases to trimming and J lost 4 bases, with 18 bases between them. Per germline, CDR1 MNHEY and CDR2 SMNVEV (reference sequence). General study points: Greater clonality was observed in lesional scalp samples, especially alopecia totalis/universalis, versus normal scalp. Sequenced scalp T cells also include alphabeta T cells resident in normal skin.

Extraction of RNA preceded its reverse transcription into cDNA, which served as the sequencing template. TCRdb's table, derived via immunoSEQ multiplex PCR, lists solely in-frame clones and lacks some. This sample has roughly 6,800 clones, with roughly 67% found just once. Researchers took lesional scalp punch biopsies and peripheral blood from people who were alopecia areata patients. The receptor's source is a human donor with alopecia areata. The sequencing used skin, collected at week 0. V is TRBV27 and J is TRBJ2-2, with D perhaps matching TRBD2 (7 bases). The CDR3 spells CASSFDGGGGSTGELFF. The CDR3 nucleotides are TGTGCCAGCAGTTTTGATGGGGGGGGCGGGTCCACCGGGGAGCTGTTTTTT.